This passage covers 11 T cell receptor beta chains from one sample sequenced in a study of T cells in women clearing cervical HPV infection. Here immunoSEQ multiplex PCR was the method, and the copy in TCRdb shows in-frame clones only, minus some. In all, the sample yields 36,000 or so clones. The sequencing sample was made of blood buffy coat. These receptors originate from a woman between 18 and 75 years old with a cervical HPV16 infection that either progressed to CIN3+ or cleared (not recorded which).

As concerns this clone: The observed sequence ends 3 residues before the CDR3 terminus, with the missing tail filled in from the germline J gene. This chain links TRBV19 with TRBJ1-5; D not certain. This CDR3 comprises 13 residues. V lost 6 bases and J lost 7, with 13 bases in between. In germline, CDR1 is LNHDA, CDR2 SQIVND (reference sequence). The CDR3 bases that were read are TGTGCCAGTAGCCCAACCCCCCAGCAGCCC. This codes for CASSPTPQQP. The complete CDR3 reads CASSPTPQQPQHF.

Regarding this clone: The CDR3 goes on 3 residues after the read ends, and that part is filled in from the germline J gene. The chain links TRBV18 to TRBJ1-1; possible D gene TRBD1, 5 bases. Per germline, CDR1 KGHSH and CDR2 LQKENI. This CDR3 spans 14 amino acids. V gave up 0 bases and J gave up 1 base, with 6 bases separating them. CDR3 in amino acids: CASSPPDKNTEAFF. Incomplete CDR3 DNA: TGTGCCAGCTCACCACCGGACAAGAACACTGAA.

With respect to this clone: From the germline J gene comes the end of the CDR3, since the read stops 3 residues before it. The chain is built from TRBV19 and TRBJ2-2; D remains ambiguous. Germline CDR1 and CDR2: LNHDA and SQIVND (reference sequence). This CDR3 comprises 15 residues. V was shortened by 6 bases and J by 6 bases, with 17 bases between the two germline ends. The CDR3 reads CASSPGLHTAGELFF. Partial CDR3 DNA: TGTGCCAGTAGCCCGGGTCTTCATACGGCCGGGGAG.

The covered CDR3 bases are TGTGCCAGCAGCCGCCAAATGGGACAGGGGACCGGGGAG. Protein product: CASSRQMGQGTGE. The complete CDR3 protein is CASSRQMGQGTGELFF. This chain joins TRBV7-3 and TRBJ2-2; TRBD1 matches at 10 bases. The read ends 3 residues before the CDR3 terminus; that terminus is restored from the germline J gene. Trimming removed 5 bases from V and 5 bases from J; junction bases left unmatched: 8. The CDR3 consists of 16 residues. The germline gives CDR1 SGHTA, CDR2 FQGTGA.

CDR3 in amino acids: CSARGTGAQETQYF. The sequenced CDR3 bases are TGCAGTGCTAGAGGAACAGGGGCTCAGGAGACC. The chain links TRBV20-1 to TRBJ2-5; 7 nucleotides match TRBD1. The CDR3 end lies 3 residues beyond the end of the read and is filled in from the germline J gene. This CDR3 spans 14 amino acids. With V trimmed by 1 base and J by 5 bases, 7 bases remained unmatched. Germline CDR1 is DFQATT and CDR2 is SNEGSKA (reference sequence).

A note on this clone: No DNA is shown, since the ends of the CDR3 on it are uncertain; the CDR3 is the one TCRdb lists. V gene TRBV19 combines with J gene TRBJ2-4; the table's D call, TRBD2, has no DNA check behind it. Germline V gene data show CDR1 as LNHDA and CDR2 as SQIVND (reference sequence). The CDR3 extends over 14 residues, inclusive of both ends. CDR3 sequence reads: CASTSGLGRGGQYF.

A note on this clone: The CDR3 end falls 3 residues outside the read, so it is completed with the germline J gene. The chain combines TRBV6-1 with TRBJ2-7, with 9 nucleotides matching TRBD1. CDR3 length: 15 amino acids. V lost 4 bases to trimming and J lost 2 bases; unmatched junction nucleotides: 6. Germline lookup yields CDR1 MNHNS and CDR2 SASEGT. Partial CDR3 DNA: TGTGCCAGCAGTGTGAGGGGACAGGGTCCCTACGAG. The encoded protein is CASSVRGQGPYE. The full CDR3 protein reads CASSVRGQGPYEQYF.

Notes on this clone: With the read ending 3 residues before the CDR3 end, the germline J gene is used to fill in that end. The chain joins TRBV19 to TRBJ1-5; D perhaps matches TRBD1 (6 bases). This CDR3 has 15 residues. Trimming pared 1 base from V and 3 bases from J, leaving 10 bases between. The V gene's germline CDR1 is LNHDA and CDR2 SQIVND (reference sequence). This CDR3 reads CASSIGQGFNQPQHF. The part of the CDR3 DNA that was read is TGTGCCAGTAGTATAGGGCAGGGGTTCAATCAGCCC.

On this clone: The missing CDR3 end, 3 residues past where the read stops, is filled in from the germline J gene. The V gene is TRBV5-5, the J gene TRBJ1-6; D unclear. V lost 6 bases to trimming and J lost 11 bases, with 6 bases between them. This CDR3 has 10 amino acids. Germline lookup yields CDR1 SGHKS and CDR2 YYEKEE (reference sequence). Partial CDR3 DNA: TGTGCCAGCACCGGTACACCC. As protein: CASTGTP. The full CDR3 protein is CASTGTPLHF.

Remarks on this clone: The CDR3 end lies 3 residues beyond the end of the read and is filled in from the germline J gene. The chain recombines TRBV12-5 with TRBJ2-7; D might be TRBD1 (6 bases). V was shortened by 7 bases and J by 0 bases, with 13 bases between the two germline ends. The CDR3 has 14 amino acids. Germline V gives CDR1 LGHNT, CDR2 FRNRAP. Incomplete CDR3 DNA: TGTGCTAGTGCTAACTTACAGGGCTCCTACGAG. Protein sequence: CASANLQGSYE. Given in full, the CDR3 is CASANLQGSYEQYF.

Comments on this clone: Read data end 3 residues before the CDR3 end; the end is taken from the germline J gene. The rearrangement uses TRBV29-1 and TRBJ1-5, with unresolved D. CDR1 SQVTM and CDR2 ANQGSEA come from the germline V gene. V was cut by 7 bases and J by 0 bases, with 10 bases left in between. The CDR3 extends over 13 amino acids. CDR3 in amino acids: CSADCYSNQPQHF. CDR3 DNA, as far as it was read: TGCAGCGCCGACTGTTATAGCAATCAGCCC.